These 25 T cell receptor beta chains originate from one sample sequenced in a study of blood T cells in healthy people across ages. Using a J-beta primer mix together with a sample-barcoded 5' primer, a second PCR was run for roughly 6 to 12 cycles. TCRdb re-analysed the 5' RACE reads in MiXCR, keeping a single row per CDR3 protein. The data hold roughly 800,000 distinct CDR3 sequences, with roughly 60% observed a single time. Sequenced input: blood. Receptors originate from a man between 25 and 39 years old in good health.

In its sample, this clonotype was seen a few times. The V and J genes are TRBV20-1 and TRBJ2-1; tentatively, D is TRBD2 (7 bases). Germline V gene lookup returns CDR1 DFQATT and CDR2 SNEGSKA (reference sequence). V was trimmed by 1 base and J by 8 bases, leaving 15 bases between them. The CDR3 covers 14 residues. The CDR3 here is CSARASTGGHEQFF. CDR3 nucleotides: TGCAGTGCTAGAGCGTCGACGGGGGGCCATGAGCAGTTCTTC.

The CDR3 here is CATSRHGADTQYF. In DNA, the CDR3 is TGTGCCACCAGCCGCCACGGGGCAGATACGCAGTATTTT. The gene calls are TRBV15 and TRBJ2-3; tentative D call: TRBD2 (5 bases). Germline V gene sequence: CDR1 LNHNV, CDR2 YYDKDF (reference sequence). V was pared by 5 bases and J by 4 bases, with 10 bases between. The CDR3 has 13 amino acids.

For the CDR3, the DNA is TGTGCCAGCAGCCCGGACACGGACGGAGAGACCCAGTACTTC. This sequence encodes CASSPDTDGETQYF. V gene TRBV7-6 combines with J gene TRBJ2-5; tentatively, D is TRBD1 (5 bases). V was shortened by 5 bases and J by 4 bases, with 14 bases between the two germline ends. The CDR3 contains 14 residues. CDR1 is SGHVS and CDR2 is FNYEAQ in the germline V gene.

This clonotype came up once. The chain joins TRBV15 to TRBJ2-4; 7 nucleotides match TRBD2. The assigned J gene may be wrong: the sequence end matches TRBJ2-7 better. The CDR3 totals 17 residues. The germline CDR1 and CDR2 sequences are LNHNV and YYDKDF (reference sequence). The CDR3 nucleotides read TGTGCCACCAGCAGAGATTCGTCGGCGGGAGCTCTGGGCGAGCAGTACTTC. Its translation is CATSRDSSAGALGEQYF.

The J gene is TRBJ2-1, the V gene TRBV7-2; 8 nucleotides line up with TRBD2. V lost 7 bases to trimming and J lost 6 bases; unmatched junction nucleotides: 8. The CDR3 sequence is 14 residues long. Per the germline V gene, CDR1 is SGHTA and CDR2 is FQGNSA. CDR3 sequence reads: CASTTAGGSNEQFF. The CDR3 DNA is TGTGCCAGCACCACCGCGGGAGGTAGCAATGAGCAGTTCTTC.

This chain connects TRBV7-9 to TRBJ2-7; D tentatively reads TRBD1 or TRBD2 (5 bases each). V was pared by 5 bases and J by 4 bases, with 15 bases between. This CDR3 spans 14 amino acids. Germline V CDR1 and CDR2: SEHNR, FQNEAQ (reference sequence). This CDR3 reads CASSATGTAYEQYF. CDR3 DNA sequence: TGTGCCAGCAGCGCCACCGGGACGGCGTACGAGCAGTACTTC.

This chain uses TRBV29-1 with TRBJ1-1, with a possible D match to TRBD1 (6 bases). There are 14 residues in the CDR3. The V gene's germline CDR1 is SQVTM and CDR2 ANQGSEA. The germline V and J ends were trimmed by 5 bases and 3 bases, with 16 bases remaining between them. The CDR3 protein is CSVRGGGGYTEAFF. CDR3 coding DNA: TGCAGCGTTAGAGGGGGAGGGGGGTACACTGAAGCTTTCTTT.

V is TRBV11-2 and J is TRBJ2-4, with 9 nucleotides matching TRBD1. The J call is in doubt because the DNA end fits TRBJ2-7 better. Germline CDR1 is SGHAT and CDR2 is FQNNGV. The CDR3 totals 14 residues. The CDR3 DNA reads as TGTGCCAGCAGTTATGGGGGGACAGGGAACGAGCAGTACTTC. This encodes CASSYGGTGNEQYF.

This clonotype was observed a few times. J is TRBJ2-1 and V is TRBV7-2; D uncertain. This CDR3 has 15 amino acids. Germline CDR1 and CDR2: SGHTA and FQGNSA. V lost 2 bases and J lost 5, with 13 bases in between. CDR3: CASSLNLLPDNEQFF. In DNA form, the CDR3 reads TGTGCCAGCAGCTTAAATCTTTTGCCGGACAATGAGCAGTTCTTC. Supplemented by reference TRBV7-2 and TRBJ2-1, the full variable domain reads GAGVSQSPSNKVTEKGKDVELRCDPISGHTALYWYRQSLGQGLEFLIYFQGNSAPDKSGLPSDRFSAERTGGSVSTLTIQRTQQEDSAVYLCASSLNLLPDNEQFFGPGTRLTVL.

The chain joins TRBV29-1 to TRBJ2-7, with a weak D call TRBD1 (6 bases). The J call may be faulty, since TRBJ2-4 better matches the DNA end. The CDR3 extends over 11 amino acids. Per the germline V gene, CDR1 is SQVTM and CDR2 is ANQGSEA. DNA of the CDR3: TGCAGCGTCACGACAGGTCCCATTCAGTACTTC. Encoded protein: CSVTTGPIQYF.

This clonotype was observed a few times. This chain uses TRBV7-2 with TRBJ2-5; the D is unclear. Germline V gene sequence: CDR1 SGHTA, CDR2 FQGNSA. The length of the CDR3 is 13 residues. Between the trimmed V and J ends, which lost 5 bases and 1 base, there was a span of 8 bases. This chain's CDR3 is CASSPLLQETQYF. The CDR3 nucleotides read TGTGCCAGCAGCCCACTTCTCCAAGAGACCCAGTACTTC.

The chain uses TRBV6-5 and TRBJ1-6; D might be TRBD1 (6 bases). The CDR3 is made up of 17 amino acids. CDR1 and CDR2 (germline): MNHEY, SVGAGI. Trimming removed 2 bases from V and 4 bases from J, with 15 bases in between. CDR3 in DNA: TGTGCCAGCAGTTACGGGGGGCCCCAAAAATATAATTCACCCCTCCACTTT. Amino acid sequence: CASSYGGPQKYNSPLHF.

As for this clonotype: An end of the junction differs from the germline gene, which may be a read error. This rearrangement joins TRBV12-3 or TRBV12-4 to TRBJ1-2, with D tentatively TRBD1 (6 bases). The length of the CDR3 is 14 residues. The CDR3 DNA follows: TGTACCAGCGGCATAGGGGGGGCTACCTACGGCTACACCTTC. Its protein product is CTSGIGGATYGYTF.

The chain uses TRBV7-2 and TRBJ2-3; no definite D call. The CDR3 sequence is 15 residues long. Germline CDR1 is SGHTA and CDR2 is FQGNSA. Trimming pared 4 bases from V and 2 bases from J, leaving 13 bases between. Here the CDR3 reads CASSYGSSLTDTQYF. CDR3 in DNA: TGTGCCAGCAGCTACGGGTCTTCCCTCACAGATACGCAGTATTTT.

This chain links TRBV6-5 with TRBJ1-2, with D possibly TRBD1 on 5 matching bases. The CDR3 loop spans 16 amino acids. The germline V and J ends were trimmed by 4 bases and 3 bases, with 18 bases remaining between them. Germline CDR1 MNHEY, CDR2 SVGAGI. CDR3 sequence reads: CASSSPRDSLDYGYTF. The CDR3 coding sequence is TGTGCCAGCAGTTCCCCAAGGGACTCTCTGGACTATGGCTACACCTTC.

The sample holds a few counts of this clonotype. The chain links TRBV10-3 to TRBJ2-7; D may be TRBD2 (5 bases). V lost 6 bases and J lost 5, with 14 bases in between. The CDR3 has 13 residues. Germline lookup yields CDR1 ENHRY and CDR2 SYGVKD. CDR3 residues: CAIRAGGSHEQYF. Here the CDR3 DNA reads TGTGCCATCAGGGCAGGAGGTTCCCACGAGCAGTACTTC.

The chain recombines TRBV5-1 with TRBJ2-4, with TRBD2 identical over 11 bases. V was pared by 3 bases and J by 13 bases, with 9 bases of the junction left unmatched. Germline V gene sequence: CDR1 SGHRS, CDR2 YFSETQ. The CDR3 is made up of 14 amino acids. DNA for the CDR3: TGCGCCAGCAGCTATGATTTAGCGGGGGGGGAGCAGTACTTC. Translating it yields CASSYDLAGGEQYF.

The CDR3 loop reads CASSIRTGDEQFF. As DNA, the CDR3 is TGTGCCAGCAGCATACGGACAGGGGATGAGCAGTTCTTC. V is TRBV7-9 and J is TRBJ2-1; TRBD1 matches at 9 bases. The junction had 4 bases not matched to a gene; V was cut back by 5 bases and J by 8 bases. CDR3 length: 13 residues. Germline-derived CDR1 and CDR2 are SEHNR and FQNEAQ (reference sequence).

CDR3 residues: CSALGLAGGTDTQYF. The CDR3 DNA sequence: TGCAGCGCCTTGGGGCTAGCGGGCGGCACAGATACGCAGTATTTT. This chain links TRBV29-1 with TRBJ2-3; TRBD2 matches 8 bases. This CDR3 is built from 15 residues. V lost 7 bases, J lost 1 base, and 10 bases stayed unmatched. Germline V gene data show CDR1 as SQVTM and CDR2 as ANQGSEA.

This clonotype was seen a single time. The chain recombines TRBV20-1 with TRBJ2-4; D not certain. The assigned J gene may be wrong: the sequence end matches TRBJ2-7 better. Germline loops: CDR1 DFQATT, CDR2 SNEGSKA (reference sequence). There are 12 residues in the CDR3. CDR3 bases: TGCAGTGCTACCCGGATCGGTGACGAGCAGTACTTC. This translates into CSATRIGDEQYF.

V usage is TRBV6-5 and J usage is TRBJ2-5, with TRBD1 matching over 9 bases. Germline V gene lookup returns CDR1 MNHEY and CDR2 SVGAGI. This CDR3 spans 14 amino acids. V gave up 5 bases and J gave up 5 bases; unmatched junction bases: 6. For the CDR3, the DNA is TGTGCCAGCAGTAACAGGGGGCCTAGGGAGACCCAGTACTTC. This sequence encodes CASSNRGPRETQYF.

The chain couples TRBV15 to TRBJ2-1, with D maybe TRBD2 (7 bases). Trimming stripped 3 bases from V and 5 bases from J, with 17 bases between. In germline, CDR1 is LNHNV, CDR2 YYDKDF (reference sequence). There are 16 residues in the CDR3. The CDR3 DNA reads TGTGCCACCAGCAGCCTAAGCGGGACATCACACAATGAGCAGTTCTTC. Translating gives CATSSLSGTSHNEQFF.

The chain couples TRBV7-8 to TRBJ2-1; D unresolved. This CDR3 is built from 18 residues. CDR1 and CDR2 from the germline V gene are SGHVS and FQNEAQ. The V end was cut by 5 bases, the J end by 0 bases, with 20 bases between. The CDR3: CASSVKGGAVSSYNEQFF. In nucleotides, the CDR3 is TGTGCCAGCAGCGTAAAAGGCGGCGCGGTGAGCTCCTACAATGAGCAGTTCTTC.

This clonotype has more than one count but fewer than ten. The V and J genes are TRBV7-8 and TRBJ2-2, with 9 bases identical to TRBD2. V dropped 3 bases and J dropped 2; count of bases not matched to a gene: 7. In germline, CDR1 is SGHVS, CDR2 FQNEAQ. This CDR3 has 17 amino acids. The DNA for the CDR3 is TGTGCCAGCAGCTTGCACCCTAGCGGGACTAACACCGGGGAGCTGTTTTTT. Translated: CASSLHPSGTNTGELFF.

This clonotype was seen only a few times. The junction departs from the called germline gene at one end, perhaps through a read error. J is TRBJ2-1 and V is TRBV20-1; unclear D gene. The CDR3 has 15 residues. The germline gives CDR1 DFQATT, CDR2 SNEGSKA (reference sequence). The CDR3 is CSASRSQTLNNEQFF. The DNA of the CDR3 is TGTAGTGCTAGTCGGTCACAGACCCTTAACAATGAGCAGTTCTTC.